This is a list of T cell receptor beta chains from one sample in a study of human T cells and chemical hapten exposure. TCRdb fed the RACE reads into MiXCR, producing one record per CDR3 protein. The sample has 150,000 to 200,000 distinct CDR3 sequences; about 20% are singletons. The starting material was whole blood, obtained in connection with sensitization to the hapten diphenylcyclopropenone (DPC). These receptors came from a woman aged 50 to 60 with alopecia areata. Some clones in this sample may be carry-over from other donors' samples. Both conserved end residues are part of each CDR3. The D gene is left open where the match is weak. For some rows the clone size is stated as once, few or many, or as a class when expanded; others skip it.

D,V,J,size,CDR3,DNA
TRBD2,TRBV27,TRBJ2-1,few,CASIKLAGGSYNEQFF,TGTGCCAGCATAAAATTAGCGGGAGGCTCCTACAATGAGCAGTTCTTC
TRBD1,TRBV29-1,TRBJ1-4,.,CSVGTASNEKLFF,TGCAGCGTAGGGACAGCATCTAATGAAAAACTGTTTTTT
TRBD2,TRBV4-2,TRBJ2-1,.,CASSQTLPLERGSYNEQFF,TGTGCCAGCAGCCAAACTCTCCCGTTAGAGCGGGGCTCCTACAATGAGCAGTTCTTC
TRBD2,TRBV5-8,TRBJ2-1,.,CASSLMGTIDNEQFF,TGTGCCAGCAGCTTGATGGGGACTATAGACAATGAGCAGTTCTTC
.,TRBV6-6,TRBJ2-7,many,CASSADFSYEQYF,TGTGCCAGCAGTGCGGACTTCTCCTACGAGCAGTACTTC
.,TRBV29-1,TRBJ2-1,few,CSVEGGGHTSYNEQFF,TGCAGCGTTGAGGGTGGGGGCCACACCTCCTACAATGAGCAGTTCTTC
TRBD1,TRBV29-1,TRBJ1-5,few,CSVRQGIQPQHF,TGCAGCGTCCGACAGGGGATACAGCCCCAGCATTTT
TRBD2,TRBV29-1,TRBJ2-1,.,CSVSRGRDEQFF,TGCAGCGTTTCCCGCGGGAGGGATGAGCAGTTCTTC
TRBD2,TRBV29-1,TRBJ2-5,few,CSVEGEGLGETQYF,TGCAGCGTTGAAGGGGAGGGACTTGGGGAGACCCAGTACTTC
.,TRBV29-1,TRBJ1-1,many,CSSHTGRGTEAFF,TGCAGCTCTCATACAGGGAGAGGAACTGAAGCTTTCTTT
TRBD1,TRBV7-9,TRBJ2-7,.,CASSNTGTEITYEQYF,TGTGCCAGCAGCAACACCGGGACAGAGATTACCTACGAGCAGTACTTC
.,TRBV3-1,TRBJ1-3,few,CASSQGGAQARNTIYF,TGTGCCAGCAGCCAAGGAGGTGCTCAAGCCCGAAACACCATATATTTT
TRBD2,TRBV7-9,TRBJ2-1,few,CASSQGLAVPNEQFF,TGTGCCAGCAGCCAGGGACTAGCGGTGCCCAATGAGCAGTTCTTC
.,TRBV5-1,TRBJ1-4,few,CASSMDRTNEKLFF,TGCGCCAGCAGCATGGACAGAACTAATGAAAAACTGTTTTTT
.,TRBV27,TRBJ1-2,once,CASSGTNYGYTF,TGTGCCAGCTCAGGGACTAACTATGGCTACACCTTC
.,TRBV15,TRBJ2-2,.,CATSRDTTGSLKSGELFF,TGTGCCACCAGCAGAGATACTACGGGCAGTCTCAAGTCCGGGGAGCTGTTTTTT
.,TRBV20-1,TRBJ1-2,.,CGLTEDYGYTF,TGCGGTCTAACAGAAGACTATGGCTACACCTTC
TRBD1,TRBV10-3,TRBJ1-1,few,CAISEDREGTEAFF,TGTGCCATCAGTGAGGACAGGGAGGGAACTGAAGCTTTCTTT
.,TRBV20-1,TRBJ2-3,few,CSARGDRTDTQYF,TGCAGTGCTAGAGGGGATCGCACAGATACGCAGTATTTT
.,TRBV5-1,TRBJ1-1,few,CASSLAGTPEAFF,TGCGCCAGCAGCTTGGCGGGAACCCCTGAAGCTTTCTTT
.,TRBV30,TRBJ2-1,few,CAWSALNLNSRYNEQFF,TGTGCCTGGAGTGCCCTAAACCTTAACTCTCGCTACAATGAGCAGTTCTTC
.,TRBV4-1,TRBJ1-5,few,CASSTVIRNQPQHF,TGCGCCAGCTCGACGGTAATACGCAATCAGCCCCAGCATTTT
.,TRBV6-6,TRBJ2-5,many,CASSSVGLGGETQYF,TGTGCCAGCAGCTCGGTGGGACTTGGGGGAGAGACCCAGTACTTC
.,TRBV29-1,TRBJ2-1,.,CSVVAWNEQFF,TGCAGCGTTGTAGCGTGGAATGAGCAGTTCTTC
.,TRBV14,TRBJ2-5,.,CASSQELKETQYF,TGTGCCAGCAGCCAAGAGTTGAAAGAGACCCAGTACTTC
.,TRBV18,TRBJ1-3,.,CASSPSGPSSGNTIYF,TGTGCCAGCTCACCGTCCGGTCCGAGCTCTGGAAACACCATATATTTT
.,TRBV7-8,TRBJ1-1,few,CASEVGPNTEAFF,TGTGCCAGCGAGGTTGGGCCGAACACTGAAGCTTTCTTT
TRBD2,TRBV29-1,TRBJ2-3,.,CSVVLTPLAVMDTQYF,TGCAGCGTCGTACTCACTCCCCTAGCGGTTATGGATACGCAGTATTTT
.,TRBV29-1,TRBJ1-2,few,CSVERGVANYGYTF,TGCAGCGTTGAAAGGGGGGTAGCTAACTATGGCTACACCTTC
.,TRBV5-1,TRBJ1-2,.,CASSSEPDPNYGYTF,TGCGCCAGCAGCTCCGAACCAGACCCGAACTATGGCTACACCTTC
.,TRBV29-1,TRBJ2-2,few,CSVDRGPGELFF,TGCAGCGTTGATAGAGGACCCGGGGAGCTGTTTTTT
.,TRBV2,TRBJ2-1,.,CASSTRTTYNEQFF,TGTGCCAGCAGTACCCGGACTACCTACAATGAGCAGTTCTTC
.,TRBV24-1,TRBJ2-1,few,CATSDFDEQFF,TGTGCCACCAGTGATTTCGATGAGCAGTTCTTC
TRBD1,TRBV24-1,TRBJ2-3,.,CATETGTGITDTQYF,TGTGCCACCGAAACCGGGACAGGGATCACAGATACGCAGTATTTT
.,TRBV6-1,TRBJ2-7,.,CASSEANGYEQYF,TGTGCCAGCAGTGAAGCGAACGGTTACGAGCAGTACTTC
TRBD1,TRBV28,TRBJ2-3,.,CASSPDRGRDTQYF,TGTGCCAGCAGTCCGGACAGGGGTCGGGATACGCAGTATTTT
.,TRBV2,TRBJ2-1,.,CASSITSALHNEQFF,TGTGCCAGCAGTATTACTAGTGCTCTGCACAATGAGCAGTTCTTC
.,TRBV29-1,TRBJ2-2,few,CSVAETGMPGELFF,TGCAGCGTTGCGGAAACAGGGATGCCCGGGGAGCTGTTTTTT
.,TRBV7-6,TRBJ2-7,.,CASSVVLGDEQYF,TGTGCCAGCAGCGTCGTATTAGGAGACGAGCAGTACTTC